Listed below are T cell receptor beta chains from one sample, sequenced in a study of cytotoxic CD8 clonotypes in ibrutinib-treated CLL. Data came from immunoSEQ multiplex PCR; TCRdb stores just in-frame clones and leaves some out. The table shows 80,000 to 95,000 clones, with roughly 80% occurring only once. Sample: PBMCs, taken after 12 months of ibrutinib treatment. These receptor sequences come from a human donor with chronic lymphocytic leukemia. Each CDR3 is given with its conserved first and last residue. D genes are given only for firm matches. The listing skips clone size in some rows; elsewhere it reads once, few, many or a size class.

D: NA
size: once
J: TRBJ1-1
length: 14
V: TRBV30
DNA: TGTGCCTGGGTGGGGGGGACGGCGAACACTGAAGCTTTCTTT
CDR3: CAWVGGTANTEAFF

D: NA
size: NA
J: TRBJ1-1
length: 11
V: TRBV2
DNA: TGTGCCAGCAGCCGGGACGCGGGCTCTTTCTTT
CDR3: CASSRDAGSFF

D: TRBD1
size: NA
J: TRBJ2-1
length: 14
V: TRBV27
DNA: TGTGCCAGCAGTCCCCAGACAGGGATGGGTGAGCAGTTCTTC
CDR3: CASSPQTGMGEQFF

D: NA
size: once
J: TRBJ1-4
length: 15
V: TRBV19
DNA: TGTGCCAGTGGGGCGGTTAGCGCAACTAATGAAAAACTGTTTTTT
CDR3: CASGAVSATNEKLFF

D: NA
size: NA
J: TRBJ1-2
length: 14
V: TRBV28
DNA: TGTGCCAGCAGTTTATGGTGGCAGTCCGTCGGCTACACCTTC
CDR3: CASSLWWQSVGYTF

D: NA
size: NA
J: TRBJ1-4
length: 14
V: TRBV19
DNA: TGTGCCAGTAGTTCCGGACACTTGGTGGAAAAACTGTTTTTT
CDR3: CASSSGHLVEKLFF

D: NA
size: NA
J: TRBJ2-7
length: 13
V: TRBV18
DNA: TGTGCCAGCTCACCCAGGGGGGGGGCCGAGCAGTACTTC
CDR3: CASSPRGGAEQYF

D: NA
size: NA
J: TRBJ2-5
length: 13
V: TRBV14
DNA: TGTGCCAGCAGCCTGCCGGATCAAGAGACCCAGTACTTC
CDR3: CASSLPDQETQYF

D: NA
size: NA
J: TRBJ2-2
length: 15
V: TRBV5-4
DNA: TGTGCCAGCAGCTTAAGGTCCCTCAACACCGGGGAGCTGTTTTTT
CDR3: CASSLRSLNTGELFF

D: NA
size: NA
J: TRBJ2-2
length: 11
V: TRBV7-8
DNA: TGTGCCAGCAGCCGGACCGGGGAGCTGTTTTTT
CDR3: CASSRTGELFF

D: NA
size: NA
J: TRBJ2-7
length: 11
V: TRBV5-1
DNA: TGCGCCAGCAGCTTGGACTACGAGCAGTACTTC
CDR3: CASSLDYEQYF

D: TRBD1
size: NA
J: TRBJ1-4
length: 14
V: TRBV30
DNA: TGTGCCTCCGACCACAGGGGGCTGGGGGAAAAACTGTTTTTT
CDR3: CASDHRGLGEKLFF

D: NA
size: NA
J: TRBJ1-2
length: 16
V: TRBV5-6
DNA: TGTGCCAGCAGCGGGGGCCCCGCGGCTCGATCGCGTGGCTACACCTTC
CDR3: CASSGGPAARSRGYTF

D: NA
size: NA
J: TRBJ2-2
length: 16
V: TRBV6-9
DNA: TGTGCCAGCAGCCCAGGGTTAACCCTGAACACCGGGGAGCTGTTTTTT
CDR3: CASSPGLTLNTGELFF

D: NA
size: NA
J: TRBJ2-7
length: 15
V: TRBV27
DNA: TGTGCCAGCAGTTTAGTCCTAGCAGCTTCCTACGAGCAGTACTTC
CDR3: CASSLVLAASYEQYF

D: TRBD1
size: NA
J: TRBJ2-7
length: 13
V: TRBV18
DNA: TGTGCCAGCTCAGGCAGGGGGCGAAGCGAGCAGTACTTC
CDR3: CASSGRGRSEQYF

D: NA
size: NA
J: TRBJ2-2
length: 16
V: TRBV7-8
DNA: TGTGCCAGCAGCTTAGCCGGGACCCCAAACACCGGGGAGCTGTTTTTT
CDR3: CASSLAGTPNTGELFF

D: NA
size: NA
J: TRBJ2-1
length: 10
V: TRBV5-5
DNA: TGTGCCAGCAGCTTTAATGAGCAGTTCTTC
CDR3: CASSFNEQFF

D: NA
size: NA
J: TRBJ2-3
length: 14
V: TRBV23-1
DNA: TGCGCCAGCAGTCAATCGGGGGGTACCGATACGCAGTATTTT
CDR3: CASSQSGGTDTQYF

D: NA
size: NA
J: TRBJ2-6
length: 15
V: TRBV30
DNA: TGTGCCTGGAGCCCCTGGGGGGTTGGGGCCAACGTCCTGACTTTC
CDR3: CAWSPWGVGANVLTF

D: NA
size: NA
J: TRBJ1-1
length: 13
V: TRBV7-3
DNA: TGTGCCAGCAGCTTACAGCCGAACACTGAAGCTTTCTTT
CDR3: CASSLQPNTEAFF

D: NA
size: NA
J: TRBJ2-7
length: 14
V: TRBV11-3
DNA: TGTGCCAGCAGCTTACCCAGGGAGGAATACGAGCAGTACTTC
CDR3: CASSLPREEYEQYF

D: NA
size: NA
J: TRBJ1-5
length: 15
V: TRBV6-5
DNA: TGTGCCAGCAGAGGAGCCTCGGGGGGCGGGCAGCCCCAGCATTTT
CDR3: CASRGASGGGQPQHF

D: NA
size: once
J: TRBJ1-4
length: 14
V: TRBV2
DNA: TGTGCCAGCAGCGACAACGGGCTGGATGAAAAACTGTTTTTT
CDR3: CASSDNGLDEKLFF

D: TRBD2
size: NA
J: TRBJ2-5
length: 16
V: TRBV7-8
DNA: TGTGCCAGCAGCCGAGGTCCTAGCGGGAACCAAGAGACCCAGTACTTC
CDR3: CASSRGPSGNQETQYF

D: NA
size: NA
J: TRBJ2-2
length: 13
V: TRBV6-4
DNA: TGTGCCAGCAGTGACAGGGACACCGGGGAGCTGTTTTTT
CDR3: CASSDRDTGELFF

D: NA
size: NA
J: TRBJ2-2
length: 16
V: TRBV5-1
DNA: TGCGCCAGCAGACTACAGGGTGGGGGAAACACCGGGGAGCTGTTTTTT
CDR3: CASRLQGGGNTGELFF

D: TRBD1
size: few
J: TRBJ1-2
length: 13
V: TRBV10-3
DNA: TGTGCCATCGGGACAGGGGGTGGCTATGGCTACACCTTC
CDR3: CAIGTGGGYGYTF

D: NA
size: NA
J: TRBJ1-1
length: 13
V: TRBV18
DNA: TGTGCCAGCTCACTCCTACGGACAGATGAAGCTTTCTTT
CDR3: CASSLLRTDEAFF

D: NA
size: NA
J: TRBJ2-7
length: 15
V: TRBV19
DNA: TGTGCCAGTAGTATGCCACGTAGAGGATCCTACGAGCAGTACTTC
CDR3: CASSMPRRGSYEQYF